Shown below are 9 T cell receptor beta chains from a single sample sequenced in a study of radiotherapy plus CTLA-4 blockade in lung cancer. The table came from immunoSEQ multiplex PCR; TCRdb's copy has only in-frame clones and leaves some out. Seen here are tens of thousands of clones, 70% to 80% observed once, and the top ten hold 11%. This specimen consisted of peripheral blood, obtained from a patient treated with radiotherapy plus ipilimumab. The receptor source for this set is a human donor with non-small cell lung cancer who had stable disease on radiotherapy plus ipilimumab.

CDR3 region: CASSVDRADSPLHF. The CDR3 DNA follows: TGTGCCAGCAGCGTGGACAGGGCGGATTCACCCCTCCACTTT. The chain employs TRBV5-6 and TRBJ1-6; 8 bases fit TRBD1. This CDR3 is 14 amino acids long. V gave up 4 bases and J gave up 8 bases; unmatched junction bases: 5. Germline assignment: CDR1 SGHDT and CDR2 YYEEEE. The complete variable domain, with remaining parts taken from reference TRBV5-6 and TRBJ1-6, reads DAGVTQSPTHLIKTRGQQVTLRCSPKSGHDTVSWYQQALGQGPQFIFQYYEEEERQRGNFPDRFSGHQFPNYSSELNVNALLLGDSALYLCASSVDRADSPLHFGNGTRLTVT.

In regard to this clone: A much bigger clone sits one base away, suggesting this may be a read error. V is TRBV13 and J is TRBJ1-2; tentative D call: TRBD1 (5 bases). Germline CDR1 reads PRHDT; CDR2 reads FYEKMQ (reference sequence). The CDR3 totals 15 residues. The CDR3 protein is CARSPGPGGGYGYTF. CDR3 nucleotides: TGTGCCCGCAGCCCGGGACCGGGGGGGGGCTATGGCTACACCTTC.

V and J are TRBV5-6 and TRBJ1-2; D ambiguous. V was shortened by 0 bases and J by 5 bases, with 11 bases between the two germline ends. CDR3 length: 14 residues. Germline V CDR1 and CDR2: SGHDT, YYEEEE. CDR3 protein: CASSLAEGRYGYTF. The CDR3 nucleotides are TGTGCCAGCAGCTTGGCCGAGGGCCGTTATGGCTACACCTTC.

CDR3 nucleotide sequence: TGTGCCAGCAGTGAAGCGCAGGTCCGGTCCTATGGCTACACCTTC. As protein: CASSEAQVRSYGYTF. The rearrangement uses TRBV6-1 and TRBJ1-2, with D hard to call. The germline V gene encodes CDR1 MNHNS and CDR2 SASEGT. Trimming took 0 bases from V and 4 from J, leaving 12 bases between them. This CDR3 spans 15 amino acids.

The V and J genes are TRBV6-1 and TRBJ2-7; TRBD2 agrees at 7 bases. Germline V gene data show CDR1 as MNHNS and CDR2 as SASEGT. J gave up 7 bases and V 5 bases, and 11 bases lay outside the gene matches. CDR3 length: 14 amino acids. In DNA form, the CDR3 reads TGTGCCAGCAGTCCACCGAGGGAGGGCCGGGAGCAGTACGTC. It is translated as CASSPPREGREQYV.

This clone was seen only a few times. This chain joins TRBV15 and TRBJ1-2, with D unresolved. Germline loops: CDR1 LNHNV, CDR2 YYDKDF (reference sequence). The germline V and J ends were trimmed by 1 base and 0 bases, with 9 bases remaining between them. The CDR3 length is 15 residues. CDR3 sequence (DNA): TGTGCCACCAGCAGAGCAACAGCAGCTAACTATGGCTACACCTTC. The encoded protein is CATSRATAANYGYTF. The entire variable domain, with the rest obtained from reference TRBV15 and TRBJ1-2, is as follows: DAMVIQNPRYQVTQFGKPVTLSCSQTLNHNVMYWYQQKSSQAPKLLFHYYDKDFNNEADTPDNFQSRRPNTSFCFLDIRSPGLGDTAMYLCATSRATAANYGYTFGSGTRLTVV.

The rearrangement joins TRBV19 to TRBJ2-3; D call uncertain. Germline values: CDR1 LNHDA, CDR2 SQIVND (reference sequence). The ends were cut back, 3 bases at V and 0 bases at J, with 19 bases in the middle. CDR3 length equals 18 residues. CDR3: CASSMGLFGQTSTDTQYF. The CDR3 coding sequence is TGTGCCAGTAGTATGGGTCTGTTTGGTCAAACTAGCACAGATACGCAGTATTTT.

The V and J genes are TRBV7-6 and TRBJ1-1, with 7 nucleotides matching TRBD1. The CDR3 has 17 amino acids. In germline, CDR1 is SGHVS, CDR2 FNYEAQ. J gave up 1 base and V 1 base, and 9 bases lay outside the gene matches. The CDR3 spells CASSLGVAGTANTEAFF. CDR3 in DNA: TGTGCCAGCAGCTTAGGAGTGGCGGGGACAGCGAACACTGAAGCTTTCTTT.

J is TRBJ1-4 and V is TRBV7-8; a possible D gene is TRBD1 (6 bases). The CDR3 spans 17 residues. Germline CDR1 and CDR2: SGHVS and FQNEAQ. Trimming stripped 2 bases from V and 2 bases from J, with 15 bases between. CDR3 DNA sequence: TGTGCCAGCAGCTTATTCAGGGGAGGGGGGACTAATGAAAAACTGTTTTTT. Translating it yields CASSLFRGGGTNEKLFF.